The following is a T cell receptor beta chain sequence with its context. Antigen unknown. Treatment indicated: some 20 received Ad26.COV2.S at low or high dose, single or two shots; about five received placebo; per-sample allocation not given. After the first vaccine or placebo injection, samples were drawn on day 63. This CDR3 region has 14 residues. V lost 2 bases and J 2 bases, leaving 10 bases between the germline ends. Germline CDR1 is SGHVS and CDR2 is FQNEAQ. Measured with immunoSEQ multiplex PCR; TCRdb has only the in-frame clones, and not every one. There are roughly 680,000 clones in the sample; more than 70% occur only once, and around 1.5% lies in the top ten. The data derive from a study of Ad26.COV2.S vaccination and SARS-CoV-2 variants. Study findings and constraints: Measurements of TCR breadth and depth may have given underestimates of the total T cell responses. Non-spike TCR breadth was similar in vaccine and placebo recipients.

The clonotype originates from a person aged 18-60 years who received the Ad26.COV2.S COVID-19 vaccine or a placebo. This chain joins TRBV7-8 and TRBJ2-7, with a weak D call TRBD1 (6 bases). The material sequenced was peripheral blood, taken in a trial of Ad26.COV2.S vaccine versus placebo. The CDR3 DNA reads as TGTGCCAGCAGCTTACAACCAGGGGCCTACGAGCAGTACTTC. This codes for CASSLQPGAYEQYF.